Below, 28 T cell receptor beta chains from the same sample are listed, as sequenced in a study of T cells in women clearing cervical HPV infection. The data were produced by immunoSEQ multiplex PCR, yet TCRdb's version contains in-frame clones alone and is incomplete. This table holds approximately 18,000 clones. Sequencing was done on a sample of blood buffy coat. The receptors come from a woman between 18 and 75 years old with a cervical HPV16 infection that either progressed to CIN3+ or cleared (not recorded which).

Details on this clone: The missing CDR3 end, 3 residues past where the read stops, is filled in from the germline J gene. V and J are TRBV2 and TRBJ2-7, with 9 bases fitting TRBD1. With 7 bases clipped from V and 5 bases from J, the junction kept 6 bases outside the gene matches. This CDR3 has 13 residues. Per germline, CDR1 SNHLY and CDR2 FYNNEI. CDR3 DNA, as far as it was read: TGTGCCAGCACCGAGACAGGGGGAGACGAG. Its translation: CASTETGGDE. The CDR3, in full, reads CASTETGGDEQYF.

With regard to this clone: The observed sequence ends 3 residues before the CDR3 terminus, with the missing tail filled in from the germline J gene. This rearrangement joins TRBV11-3 to TRBJ2-7, with a tentative D call TRBD1 (6 bases). Deletions cut 5 bases from V and 4 bases from J, with 12 bases between. Germline lookup yields CDR1 SGHNT and CDR2 YENEEA. The CDR3 is 13 amino acids. CDR3 region: CASSPGTHYEQYF. The part of the CDR3 DNA that was read is TGTGCCAGCAGCCCCGGGACACATTACGAG.

Of note for this clone: The read falls 3 residues short of the CDR3 end, and the missing part is taken from the germline J gene. The rearrangement uses TRBV2 and TRBJ2-1; D possibly corresponds to TRBD1 (6 bases). Germline lookup yields CDR1 SNHLY and CDR2 FYNNEI. CDR3 length: 13 residues. Trimming left V 3 bases short and J 6 bases short, with 9 bases between. The CDR3 region is CASSDRGINEQFF. The DNA read from the CDR3 is TGTGCCAGCAGTGATAGGGGGATCAATGAG. Full variable domain (remainder filled in from reference TRBV2 and TRBJ2-1): EPEVTQTPSHQVTQMGQEVILRCVPISNHLYFYWYRQILGQKVEFLVSFYNNEISEKSEIFDDQFSVERPDGSNFTLKIRSTKLEDSAMYFCASSDRGINEQFFGPGTRLTVL.

A remark on this clone: The read ends 3 residues early relative to the CDR3; the germline J gene fills the gap. The genes are TRBV20-1 and TRBJ2-2; D call uncertain. The CDR3 extends over 14 amino acids. The germline gives CDR1 DFQATT, CDR2 SNEGSKA (reference sequence). V lost 5 bases to trimming and J lost 1 base, with 11 bases between them. CDR3 protein: CSAVNTENTGELFF. CDR3 DNA (partial): TGCAGTGCTGTAAACACAGAGAACACCGGGGAG.

Details on this clone: The read terminates 3 residues ahead of where the CDR3 ends, so the germline J gene completes it. This chain links TRBV5-1 with TRBJ1-1, with D possibly TRBD1 on 6 matching bases. CDR3 length: 16 amino acids. With 5 bases removed from V and 1 base from J, the gap between germline ends came to 18 bases. From germline, CDR1 is SGHRS and CDR2 YFSETQ. Here the CDR3 reads CASSWVSGQTNTEAFF. CDR3 bases read: TGCGCCAGCAGTTGGGTCAGCGGACAGACGAACACTGAA.

According to its frequency, this clone is medium-sized. Coverage ceases 3 residues before the CDR3 finishes, and the germline J gene fills in the end. The gene calls are TRBV2 and TRBJ2-3, with 7 bases identical to TRBD1. The ends lost 4 bases at V and 0 bases at J; junction bases unmatched: 4. The CDR3 totals 15 residues. The germline V gene encodes CDR1 SNHLY and CDR2 FYNNEI. The sequenced CDR3 bases are TGTGCCAGCAGTGGGGACAGTTCTAGCACAGATACG. As protein: CASSGDSSSTDT. Given in full, the CDR3 is CASSGDSSSTDTQYF.

The CDR3: CASSFFPQDTQYF. CDR3 DNA (partial): TGTGCCAGCAGCTTCTTCCCACAAGATACG. The gene calls are TRBV7-2 and TRBJ2-3; D call uncertain. The observed sequence ends 3 residues before the CDR3 terminus, with the missing tail filled in from the germline J gene. Between the trimmed V and J ends, which lost 3 bases and 5 bases, there was a span of 9 bases. Looked up from germline, CDR1 is SGHTA and CDR2 is FQGNSA. The CDR3 sequence is 13 residues long.

In the case of this clone: The CDR3 goes on 3 residues after the read ends, and that part is filled in from the germline J gene. The chain carries TRBV2 and TRBJ2-3; D is ambiguous. Trimming shortened V by 1 base and J by 4 bases, and 9 bases separated the two germline ends. Germline CDR1 reads SNHLY; CDR2 reads FYNNEI. This CDR3 contains 14 residues. CDR3 residues: CASSEGFSSDTQYF. Partial CDR3 DNA: TGTGCCAGCAGTGAAGGGTTTAGCTCAGATACG.

Of note for this clone: Read data end 3 residues before the CDR3 end; the end is taken from the germline J gene. The rearrangement uses TRBV30 and TRBJ1-1, with TRBD1 identical over 8 bases. The CDR3 spans 17 residues. V lost 0 bases to trimming and J lost 0 bases; unmatched junction nucleotides: 9. CDR1 is GTSNPN, CDR2 SVGIG, per germline (reference sequence). Partial CDR3 DNA: TGTGCCTGGAGTGTACGAGACAGGGGCTCACTGAACACTGAA. Translation: CAWSVRDRGSLNTE. The complete CDR3 sequence is CAWSVRDRGSLNTEAFF.

CDR3 sequence: CAWNPGQGYGYTF. The sequenced part of the CDR3 DNA is TGTGCCTGGAACCCCGGACAGGGCTATGGC. The chain carries TRBV30 and TRBJ1-2, with 8 positions matching TRBD1. The read finishes 3 residues shy of the CDR3 end, and the germline J gene is used to complete it. The CDR3 loop spans 13 amino acids. Trimming cost V 4 bases and J 4 bases; bases outside gene matches: 5. CDR1 and CDR2 (germline): GTSNPN, SVGIG (reference sequence).

CDR3 loop: CASSWTGDSNQPQHF. CDR3 bases read: TGTGCCAGCAGCTGGACAGGGGATAGCAATCAGCCC. The chain recombines TRBV7-2 with TRBJ1-5; TRBD1 agrees at 9 bases. With the read ending 3 residues before the CDR3 end, the germline J gene is used to fill in that end. V lost 4 bases to trimming and J lost 0 bases; unmatched junction nucleotides: 1. Per the germline V gene, CDR1 is SGHTA and CDR2 is FQGNSA. This CDR3 contains 15 residues.

This chain's CDR3 is CASSIGPGENTEAFF. The CDR3 DNA, read in part, is TGTGCCAGTAGTATCGGACCGGGGGAGAACACTGAA. V usage is TRBV19 and J usage is TRBJ1-1; TRBD1 might be the D (5 bases). The read stops 3 residues short of the end of the CDR3; the missing end is completed from the germline J gene. Trimming pared 3 bases from V and 1 base from J, leaving 12 bases between. The CDR3 extends over 15 amino acids. Germline loops: CDR1 LNHDA, CDR2 SQIVND (reference sequence).

Regarding this clone: With the read ending 3 residues before the CDR3 end, the germline J gene is used to fill in that end. This chain connects TRBV5-1 to TRBJ1-1, with 11 bases that match TRBD1. There are 14 residues in the CDR3. Germline V CDR1 and CDR2: SGHRS, YFSETQ. The ends lost 0 bases at V and 7 bases at J; junction bases unmatched: 2. Partial CDR3 DNA: TGCGCCAGCAGCTTGGCCGGGACAGGGGGTGAA. Translation gives CASSLAGTGGE. In full, the CDR3 is CASSLAGTGGEAFF.

CDR3: CSARDQGRVGNEQFF. CDR3 bases read: TGCAGTGCTAGAGATCAGGGGAGGGTCGGCAATGAG. The V and J genes are TRBV20-1 and TRBJ2-1; weak D call: TRBD2 (7 bases). The CDR3 extends 3 residues past the end of the read, so its final part is completed from the germline J gene. The CDR3 spans 15 residues. Per the germline V gene, CDR1 is DFQATT and CDR2 is SNEGSKA (reference sequence). V was trimmed by 0 bases and J by 6 bases, leaving 15 bases between them.

Turning to this clone: The CDR3 extends 3 residues past the end of the read, so its final part is completed from the germline J gene. V gene TRBV6-2 or TRBV6-3 combines with J gene TRBJ2-5; TRBD1 matches at 8 bases. CDR1 is MNHEY, CDR2 SVGEGT, per germline. Losses at the gene ends were 9 bases for V and 2 bases for J; bases not matched to a gene: 5. The CDR3 extends over 13 amino acids. The CDR3 region is CASGQGKQETQYF. The sequenced part of the CDR3 DNA is TGTGCCAGTGGACAGGGAAAACAAGAGACC.

Worth noting for this clone: The read falls 3 residues short of the CDR3 end, and the missing part is taken from the germline J gene. The V call is TRBV12-3 or TRBV12-4, the J call TRBJ2-5; maybe TRBD2 (7 bases). The CDR3 covers 15 residues. Trimming took 3 bases from V and 5 from J, leaving 16 bases between them. CDR3 loop: CASSFWRGQRETQYF. The sequenced part of the CDR3 DNA is TGTGCCAGCAGTTTTTGGCGGGGGCAAAGGGAGACC.

In the case of this clone: Read coverage stops 3 residues before the CDR3 terminus; the germline J gene supplies the remainder. V usage is TRBV2 and J usage is TRBJ1-5, with 8 bases identical to TRBD1. Looked up from germline, CDR1 is SNHLY and CDR2 is FYNNEI. With V trimmed by 4 bases and J by 0 bases, 5 bases remained unmatched. This CDR3 region has 16 residues. The CDR3 region is CASSVDRENSNQPQHF. Partial CDR3 DNA: TGTGCCAGCAGTGTGGACAGGGAGAATAGCAATCAGCCC. The whole variable domain, filled in from reference TRBV2 and TRBJ1-5, reads EPEVTQTPSHQVTQMGQEVILRCVPISNHLYFYWYRQILGQKVEFLVSFYNNEISEKSEIFDDQFSVERPDGSNFTLKIRSTKLEDSAMYFCASSVDRENSNQPQHFGDGTRLSIL.

Note on this clone: The CDR3 end is not reached by the read, which stops 3 residues before it; the germline J gene fills it in. The chain has TRBV5-1 and TRBJ1-2, with TRBD1 matching over 10 bases. CDR1 is SGHRS, CDR2 YFSETQ, per germline. The V segment lost 4 bases and the J segment 2 bases; nucleotides outside the gene matches: 5. The CDR3 runs to 15 residues. CDR3 region: CASSPQDRGNYGYTF. The CDR3 bases that were read are TGCGCCAGCAGCCCCCAGGACAGGGGGAACTATGGC.

As concerns this clone: The CDR3 end is not reached by the read, which stops 3 residues before it; the germline J gene fills it in. The rearrangement links TRBV6-2 or TRBV6-3 to TRBJ2-1, with 7 bases lining up with TRBD1. This CDR3 comprises 14 residues. Germline CDR1 is MNHEY and CDR2 is SVGEGT. V trimming: 7 bases; J trimming: 7 bases; junction bases outside the gene matches: 10. Partial CDR3 DNA: TGTGCCAGCAACTCCGGAACAGGGGTTAATGAG. Protein product: CASNSGTGVNE. The full CDR3 sequence reads CASNSGTGVNEQFF.

A word on this clone: The observed sequence ends 3 residues before the CDR3 terminus, with the missing tail filled in from the germline J gene. The chain is built from TRBV5-1 and TRBJ1-3, with TRBD1 identical over 7 bases. Germline V gives CDR1 SGHRS, CDR2 YFSETQ. Losses at the gene ends were 2 bases for V and 4 bases for J; bases not matched to a gene: 3. The CDR3 spans 14 residues. CDR3: CASSLGTEGNTIYF. The part of the CDR3 DNA that was read is TGCGCCAGCAGCTTAGGGACAGAAGGAAACACC.

As to this clone: The read stops 3 residues short of the end of the CDR3; the missing end is completed from the germline J gene. This chain connects TRBV30 to TRBJ2-5; possible D gene TRBD2, 6 bases. In germline, CDR1 is GTSNPN, CDR2 SVGIG (reference sequence). V was cut by 2 bases and J by 5 bases, with 15 bases left in between. The CDR3 covers 14 residues. The sequenced CDR3 bases are TGTGCCTGGAGTCCCGGTGGGGGGTCGGAGACC. Translated, it gives CAWSPGGGSET. The full CDR3 protein is CAWSPGGGSETQYF.

About this clone itself: Read sequence stops 3 residues before the CDR3 end, and the germline J gene provides the missing end. This chain joins TRBV7-9 and TRBJ1-1; 7 nucleotides line up with TRBD1. Germline V gene lookup returns CDR1 SEHNR and CDR2 FQNEAQ (reference sequence). The CDR3 is 12 amino acids. Trimming took 5 bases from V and 7 from J; bases not matched to a gene: 4. CDR3 protein: CASSRRDSEAFF. The part of the CDR3 DNA that was read is TGTGCCAGCAGCCGCCGGGACAGTGAA.

About this clone: The CDR3 end is not reached by the read, which stops 3 residues before it; the germline J gene fills it in. The chain carries TRBV2 and TRBJ1-2; 9 bases are shared with TRBD1. The CDR3 spans 12 residues. J lost 5 bases, V lost 6 bases, and 1 base had no gene match. The germline V gene encodes CDR1 SNHLY and CDR2 FYNNEI. The part of the CDR3 DNA that was read is TGTGCCAGCAGGGGGACAGGGTATGGC. Protein: CASRGTGYG. The entire CDR3 protein reads CASRGTGYGYTF.

Details on this clone: The missing CDR3 end, 3 residues past where the read stops, is filled in from the germline J gene. The chain carries TRBV7-9 and TRBJ2-1; 7 bases fit TRBD2. This CDR3 is built from 15 residues. Germline V gene data show CDR1 as SEHNR and CDR2 as FQNEAQ (reference sequence). The trim removed 5 bases at V and 5 bases at J, leaving 9 bases unmatched. The CDR3 DNA, read in part, is TGTGCCAGCAGCCAAGGAGGAGCGGGGAACAATGAG. Translation: CASSQGGAGNNE. The entire CDR3 protein is CASSQGGAGNNEQFF.

Concerning this clone itself: The read halts 3 residues ahead of the CDR3 end, with the missing end drawn from the germline J gene. This chain joins TRBV20-1 and TRBJ2-2; D might be TRBD1 or TRBD2, each matching 6 bases. Germline V gene sequence: CDR1 DFQATT, CDR2 SNEGSKA (reference sequence). The CDR3 is made up of 14 amino acids. V lost 0 bases to trimming and J lost 7 bases, with 12 bases between them. The part of the CDR3 DNA that was read is TGCAGTGCTAGAGAGCAACAGGGAGGCGGGGAG. It encodes CSAREQQGGGE. The whole CDR3 region reads CSAREQQGGGELFF.

Of note for this clone: The DNA ends 3 residues before the CDR3 does, and the rest of the CDR3 is filled in from the germline J gene. This chain joins TRBV5-8 and TRBJ1-5; D uncertain. Germline V gene data show CDR1 as SGHTS and CDR2 as YDEGEE. This CDR3 region has 12 residues. V was trimmed by 0 bases and J by 7 bases, leaving 5 bases between them. CDR3 DNA, as far as it was read: TGTGCCAGCAGCTTGGCGAGGCAGCCC. This gives the protein CASSLARQP. The complete CDR3 reads CASSLARQPQHF. The whole variable domain, remainder taken from reference TRBV5-8 and TRBJ1-5, is EAGVTQSPTHLIKTRGQQATLRCSPISGHTSVYWYQQALGLGLQFLLWYDEGEERNRGNFPPRFSGRQFPNYSSELNVNALELEDSALYLCASSLARQPQHFGDGTRLSIL.

On this clone: The read terminates 3 residues ahead of where the CDR3 ends, so the germline J gene completes it. The rearrangement links TRBV9 to TRBJ2-7, with D possibly being TRBD2 (7 bases). CDR1 is SGDLS and CDR2 is YYNGEE in the germline V gene. The CDR3 is made up of 15 amino acids. V was shortened by 0 bases and J by 1 base, with 11 bases between the two germline ends. This chain's CDR3 is CASSVEKGGSYEQYF. The covered CDR3 bases are TGTGCCAGCAGCGTAGAAAAGGGGGGGTCCTACGAG.

As to this clone: Read sequence stops 3 residues before the CDR3 end, and the germline J gene provides the missing end. This same CDR3 is encoded by further DNA sequences in the sample. The chain recombines TRBV5-1 with TRBJ2-1, with TRBD2 matching 10 bases. This CDR3 comprises 15 residues. J was trimmed by 5 bases and V by 2 bases; bases with no gene match: 4. CDR1 is SGHRS, CDR2 YFSETQ, per germline. Incomplete CDR3 DNA: TGCGCCAGCAGCTTCTTAGCGGGGGGTGACAATGAG. Translating gives CASSFLAGGDNE. The whole CDR3 protein reads CASSFLAGGDNEQFF.